This T cell receptor beta chain appears in the sequencing data of a study of blood T cell repertoires in COVID-19. Study information: Collection of acute and convalescent COVID-19 samples took place in the United States, Italy and Spain. PBMCs, B-cell-depleted T cells, or T cells were the source of the cDNA or gDNA that made up the material.

Trimming took 4 bases from V and 0 from J, leaving 16 bases between them. Germline V CDR1 and CDR2: SGHTA, FQGTGA. CDR3 length equals 18 residues. Clones were read by immunoSEQ multiplex PCR, and TCRdb kept only the in-frame ones, dropping some. The sample contains some 31,000 clones, 85% to 95% of which appear only once. The V gene is TRBV7-3, the J gene TRBJ2-6; D perhaps matches TRBD2 (6 bases). Sequencing was carried out using peripheral blood. This receptor was taken from a human donor in a cohort sampled during active COVID-19. DNA of the CDR3: TGTGCCAGCAGCTCCCGTGGGGGGACGAGCTCTGGGGCCAACGTCCTGACTTTC. Its protein is CASSSRGGTSSGANVLTF. Combining the CDR3 with reference TRBV7-3 and TRBJ2-6 gives the whole variable domain GAGVSQTPSNKVTEKGKYVELRCDPISGHTALYWYRQSLGQGPEFLIYFQGTGAADDSGLPNDRFFAVRPEGSVSTLKIQRTERGDSAVYLCASSSRGGTSSGANVLTFGAGSRLTVL.